This TCR beta chain was obtained from a study of blood T cell repertoires in COVID-19. Across the whole study: COVID-19 samples collected from the United States, Italy and Spain covered acute and convalescent phases. T cells, B-cell-depleted T cells, or PBMCs provided the cDNA or gDNA that served as material.

Original processing methods: The authors estimated nucleated cell counts from reference gene primer amplification. TCRdb keeps only in-frame clones here, not all; method: immunoSEQ multiplex PCR. The V and J calls and clone size come from that table; D and trimming were worked out from the DNA. The table lists under 250,000 clones, about 83% of them singletons, with roughly 2.8% in the top ten. Trimming shortened V by 6 bases and J by 0 bases, and 9 bases separated the two germline ends. The germline V gene has CDR1 MDHEN and CDR2 SYDVKM. The CDR3 runs to 14 residues. The chain has TRBV28 and TRBJ1-5; possibly TRBD1 for D (5 bases). The sequenced sample was peripheral blood. The sequence was obtained from a man in his fifties with active or convalescent COVID-19. The CDR3 DNA sequence: TGTGCCAGCAGCTCGACAGCTAGCAATCAGCCCCAGCATTTT. This encodes CASSSTASNQPQHF.